The rows below give T cell receptor beta chains drawn from one sample of a study of control samples from healthy donors and cancer patients. The repertoire was sequenced with immunoSEQ multiplex PCR; TCRdb's copy has only in-frame clones and lacks some. The profile shows tens of thousands of clones, about 90% of them singletons. The sequenced material came from blood. These receptors originate from a woman in her forties or fifties in good health. Both conserved end residues are part of each CDR3. Each record gives: D gene, J gene, V gene, clone size, CDR3 length, CDR3 protein, CDR3 DNA. The D gene is left open where the match is weak. Only part of the rows carry a size: once, few, many, or a class if the clone is expanded.

- TRBJ2-7 TRBV7-9 - 13 CASSIDSFGEQYF TGTGCCAGCAGCATAGACTCTTTTGGCGAGCAGTACTTC
TRBD2 TRBJ2-1 TRBV6-1 - 15 CASSDGLADYNEQFF TGTGCCAGCAGTGACGGACTAGCGGACTACAATGAGCAGTTCTTC
TRBD1 TRBJ1-2 TRBV2 once 10 CARQGYGYTF TGTGCCAGACAGGGGTATGGCTACACCTTC
- TRBJ2-7 TRBV20-1 - 11 CSATFTYEQYF TGCAGTGCTACTTTCACCTACGAGCAGTACTTC
- TRBJ1-2 TRBV7-9 - 14 CASSLGAGDYGYTF TGTGCCAGCAGCTTAGGTGCAGGAGACTATGGCTACACCTTC
TRBD2 TRBJ2-5 TRBV7-2 - 16 CASSPYRGSGGETQYF TGTGCCAGCAGCCCCTACCGCGGGAGTGGCGGAGAGACCCAGTACTTC
- TRBJ1-3 TRBV12-5 - 20 CASGLVMGLTSPYSGNTIYF TGTGCTAGTGGTTTGGTAATGGGTCTGACGAGCCCTTACTCTGGAAACACCATATATTTT
TRBD1 TRBJ1-1 TRBV2 - 13 CASNDRGNTEAFF TGTGCCAGCAATGACAGGGGGAACACTGAAGCTTTCTTT
- TRBJ1-1 TRBV3-1/TRBV3-2 - 13 CASSQAGGREAFF TGTGCCAGCAGCCAAGCAGGAGGGAGGGAAGCTTTCTTT
TRBD2 TRBJ2-3 TRBV10-3 - 18 CAISDTSGRGGSTDTQYF TGTGCCATCAGTGATACTAGCGGGAGAGGAGGAAGCACAGATACGCAGTATTTT
TRBD2 TRBJ2-1 TRBV7-6 - 18 CASSLGTSLSSSYNEQFF TGTGCCAGCAGCTTAGGGACTAGCTTATCGAGCTCCTACAATGAGCAGTTCTTC
- TRBJ1-5 TRBV19 - 15 CASSIESGGDQPQHF TGTGCCAGTAGTATAGAGTCGGGGGGCGATCAGCCCCAGCATTTT
TRBD2 TRBJ2-7 TRBV3-1/TRBV3-2 - 13 CASSLAGTYEQYF TGTGCCAGCAGCCTAGCGGGGACCTACGAGCAGTACTTC
TRBD2 TRBJ2-3 TRBV19 once 13 CASKAGGSDTQYF TGTGCCAGTAAAGCGGGGGGGTCGGATACGCAGTATTTT
- TRBJ2-2 TRBV7-2 - 15 CASSLRWENTGELFF TGTGCCAGCAGCTTAAGGTGGGAGAACACCGGGGAGCTGTTTTTT
- TRBJ1-1 TRBV27 - 20 CASRHRELGFAATRDTEAFF TGTGCCAGCAGACACAGGGAATTAGGGTTTGCCGCCACACGTGACACTGAAGCTTTCTTT
- TRBJ2-7 TRBV7-8 - 12 CASTYGSYEQYF TGTGCCAGCACCTACGGCTCCTACGAGCAGTACTTC
TRBD2 TRBJ2-2 TRBV2 - 16 CASSVREDGNTGELFF TGTGCCAGCAGTGTACGGGAGGACGGCAACACCGGGGAGCTGTTTTTT
TRBD1 TRBJ1-4 TRBV5-4 - 15 CASSLQQDRSVKLFF TGTGCCAGCAGCTTGCAACAGGACAGGAGCGTAAAACTGTTTTTT
TRBD1 TRBJ2-5 TRBV29-1 - 13 CSGGQGAGETQYF TGCAGCGGCGGACAGGGGGCGGGAGAGACCCAGTACTTC
TRBD2 TRBJ2-2 TRBV9 - 15 CASSVAGRDTGELFF TGTGCCAGCAGCGTAGCCGGGAGGGACACCGGGGAGCTGTTTTTT
- TRBJ1-1 TRBV28 - 20 CASSSNPGSLGQVTRTEAFF TGTGCCAGCAGTTCAAACCCCGGGAGCCTCGGGCAGGTGACTCGAACTGAAGCTTTCTTT
- TRBJ1-3 TRBV5-1 - 15 CASSLQGGAGNTIYF TGCGCCAGCAGCCTCCAAGGGGGAGCTGGAAACACCATATATTTT
TRBD2 TRBJ2-1 TRBV19 - 14 CASNWTSIPYEQFF TGTGCCAGTAATTGGACTAGCATTCCCTATGAGCAGTTCTTC
- TRBJ1-1 TRBV25-1 - 13 CASSGTGDTEAFF TGTGCCAGCAGTGGGACCGGGGACACTGAAGCTTTCTTT
TRBD1 TRBJ1-1 TRBV18 - 15 CASSPGQGLNTEAFF TGTGCCAGCTCACCGGGACAGGGGCTGAACACTGAAGCTTTCTTT
- TRBJ2-7 TRBV5-1 - 12 CASSDGPYEQYF TGCGCCAGCTCTGACGGTCCCTACGAGCAGTACTTC
- TRBJ2-7 TRBV6-5 - 14 CASSYSATDYEQYF TGTGCCAGCAGTTACTCGGCGACCGACTACGAGCAGTACTTC
TRBD2 TRBJ2-4 TRBV2 - 13 CASSPPGGNIQYF TGTGCCAGCAGTCCCCCCGGGGGGAACATTCAGTACTTC
- TRBJ2-3 TRBV28 - 13 CASSFDGTDTQYF TGTGCCAGCAGTTTTGACGGAACAGATACGCAGTATTTT
- TRBJ2-7 TRBV11-1 once 16 CASSLSRAGAGYEQYF TGTGCCAGCAGCTTAAGTAGGGCGGGGGCCGGCTACGAGCAGTACTTC
- TRBJ2-2 TRBV11-2 - 13 CASSKENTGELFF TGTGCCAGCAGCAAGGAGAACACCGGGGAGCTGTTTTTT
- TRBJ1-5 TRBV19 few 16 CASSEGHLWGNQPRHF TGTGCCAGTAGCGAGGGACATTTATGGGGCAATCAGCCCCGGCATTTT
- TRBJ2-3 TRBV3-1/TRBV3-2 - 13 CASSQGNTDTQYF TGTGCCAGCAGCCAGGGCAACACAGATACGCAGTATTTT
- TRBJ2-5 TRBV9 - 14 CASSGPQGPGAQYF TGTGCCAGCAGCGGACCACAGGGCCCCGGGGCCCAGTACTTC
- TRBJ2-7 TRBV9 - 13 CASSEGGGTEQYF TGTGCCAGCAGCGAGGGGGGCGGGACCGAGCAGTACTTC
- TRBJ1-2 TRBV4-2 - 16 CASSQDANQQRVGYTF TGTGCCAGCAGCCAAGATGCGAATCAGCAGAGGGTTGGCTACACCTTC
TRBD2 TRBJ2-7 TRBV19 - 14 CASKASGSSYEQYF TGTGCCAGTAAGGCCAGCGGGAGCTCCTACGAGCAGTACTTC
- TRBJ1-1 TRBV5-5 - 14 CASRYTFAPLGAFF TGTGCCAGCAGATATACCTTCGCCCCTCTGGGAGCTTTCTTT
- TRBJ1-4 TRBV28 - 15 CASSPSTGPNEKLFF TGTGCCAGCAGTCCGTCGACAGGACCTAATGAAAAACTGTTTTTT
- TRBJ1-2 TRBV2 - 13 CASTEGRLYGYTF TGTGCCAGCACCGAAGGGAGATTGTATGGCTACACCTTC
TRBD2 TRBJ2-1 TRBV28 - 15 CASSAVAGAAYEQFF TGTGCCAGCAGTGCAGTAGCGGGAGCGGCTTATGAGCAGTTCTTC
TRBD1 TRBJ1-4 TRBV28 - 15 CASRAIQGGFEKLFF TGTGCCAGCAGAGCAATCCAGGGGGGTTTTGAAAAACTGTTTTTT
TRBD2 TRBJ2-7 TRBV4-1 - 15 CASSHPAGGGYEQYF TGCGCCAGCAGCCATCCGGCGGGGGGGGGCTACGAGCAGTACTTC